This T cell receptor beta chain comes out of a study of blood T cell repertoires in COVID-19. Study overall: Sources were T cells, B-cell-depleted T cells, or PBMCs; the material itself was cDNA or gDNA.

Source study methods: Quantification of nucleated cells was approximated via reference gene primer amplification. Sequencing used immunoSEQ multiplex PCR; TCRdb keeps in-frame clones, though not all of them. Clonal size and the V and J genes are those of that table, whereas D and trimming came from the DNA. The table shows approximately 210,000 clones, with 94% occurring only once. Trimming pared 0 bases from V and 4 bases from J, leaving 9 bases between. Germline CDR1 LGHNA, CDR2 YNFKEQ. The CDR3 has 14 amino acids. During active infection, Seattle patients enrolled and were then monitored through disease.

This receptor was identified in a man between 25 and 39 years old with COVID-19, enrolled during active disease. The chain has TRBV4-2 and TRBJ1-2; the D gene is possibly TRBD1 (5 bases). Sequencing used peripheral blood. CDR3 residues: CASSQDQGPYGYTF. In DNA, the CDR3 is TGTGCCAGCAGCCAAGATCAGGGCCCCTATGGCTACACCTTC.